This TCR beta chain was sequenced for a study of CD8+ T cells in alopecia areata. Overall study: Tofacitinib treatment spanned 6 to 18 months, with 6 months off drug afterward.

Points on this clone: Its antigen remains unknown.

Study-wide results and caveats: For lesional scalp, especially alopecia totalis/universalis, clonality was higher than in normal scalp. Tofacitinib significantly brought down scalp clonality and expanded CD8+ clones among top 100.

Trimming took 8 bases from V and 8 from J; bases not matched to a gene: 9. Per the germline V gene, CDR1 is GTSNPN and CDR2 is SVGIG (reference sequence). This CDR3 comprises 13 residues. Stated treatment: oral pan-JAK inhibitor, 5-10 mg twice daily. The authors extracted RNA and reverse transcribed it into cDNA as the sequencing template. Profiled with immunoSEQ multiplex PCR; TCRdb holds only in-frame clones, not every one. The repertoire holds fewer than 250,000 clones, with more than 30% as singletons. The TCR was taken from a human donor with alopecia areata. Sequenced material: CD4+ T cells sorted from blood, taken at roughly week 30, from a patient treated with tofacitinib. The chain links TRBV30 to TRBJ1-6, with TRBD1 identical over 7 bases. In nucleotides, the CDR3 is TGTGCCCGGTCCACAGGGGTTTATTCACCCCTCCACTTT. Amino acids: CARSTGVYSPLHF.